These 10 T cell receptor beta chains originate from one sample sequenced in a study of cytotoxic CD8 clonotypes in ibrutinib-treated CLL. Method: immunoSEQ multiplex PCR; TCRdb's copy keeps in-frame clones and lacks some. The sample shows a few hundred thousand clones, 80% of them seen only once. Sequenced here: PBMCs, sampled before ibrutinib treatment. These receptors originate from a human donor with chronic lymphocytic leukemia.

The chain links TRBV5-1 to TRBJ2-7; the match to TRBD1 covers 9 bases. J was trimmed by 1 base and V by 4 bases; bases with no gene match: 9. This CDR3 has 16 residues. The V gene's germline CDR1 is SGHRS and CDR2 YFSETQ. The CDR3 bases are TGCGCCAGCAGCGGAAAACCGGGACAGGGTTCCTACGAGCAGTACTTC. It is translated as CASSGKPGQGSYEQYF.

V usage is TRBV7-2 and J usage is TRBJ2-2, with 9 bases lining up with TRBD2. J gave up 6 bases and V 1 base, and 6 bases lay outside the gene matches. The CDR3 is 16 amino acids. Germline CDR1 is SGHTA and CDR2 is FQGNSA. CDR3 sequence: CASSLDGGRGPGELFF. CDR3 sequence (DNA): TGTGCCAGCAGCTTAGACGGCGGGAGGGGCCCCGGGGAGCTGTTTTTT.

The CDR3 is CASSVEAGGGGELFF. In nucleotides, the CDR3 is TGTGCCAGCAGTGTAGAAGCGGGAGGCGGCGGGGAGCTGTTTTTT. The chain uses TRBV2 and TRBJ2-2; 9 nucleotides align to TRBD2. J was trimmed by 7 bases and V by 4 bases; bases with no gene match: 7. Germline CDR1 and CDR2: SNHLY and FYNNEI. This CDR3 has 15 residues.

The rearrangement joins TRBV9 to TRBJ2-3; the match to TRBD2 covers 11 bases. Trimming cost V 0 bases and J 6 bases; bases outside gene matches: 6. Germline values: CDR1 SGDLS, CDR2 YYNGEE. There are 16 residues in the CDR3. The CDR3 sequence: CASSVGRTSGSDTQYF. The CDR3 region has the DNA TGTGCCAGCAGCGTAGGTAGGACTAGCGGGTCCGATACGCAGTATTTT.

CDR3 in DNA: TGCGCCAGCAGCCCCGGCAGGGCTAACTATGGCTACACCTTC. Translating gives CASSPGRANYGYTF. V gene TRBV4-1 combines with J gene TRBJ1-2; a possible D gene is TRBD1 (5 bases). With 4 bases removed from V and 0 bases from J, the gap between germline ends came to 9 bases. The CDR3 totals 14 residues. Germline CDR1 is MGHRA and CDR2 is YSYEKL.

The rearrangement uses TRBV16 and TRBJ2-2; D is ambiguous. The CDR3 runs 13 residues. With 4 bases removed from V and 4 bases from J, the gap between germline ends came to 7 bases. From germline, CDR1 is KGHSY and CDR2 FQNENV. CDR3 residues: CASSPERTGELFF. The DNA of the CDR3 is TGTGCCAGCAGCCCGGAACGCACCGGGGAGCTGTTTTTT.

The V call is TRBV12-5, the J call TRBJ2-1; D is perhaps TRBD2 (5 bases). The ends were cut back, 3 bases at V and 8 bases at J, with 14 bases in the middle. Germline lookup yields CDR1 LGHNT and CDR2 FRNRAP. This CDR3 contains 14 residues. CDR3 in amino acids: CASGLGLSGDEQFF. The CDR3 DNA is TGTGCTAGTGGTTTAGGCCTAAGCGGCGATGAGCAGTTCTTC.

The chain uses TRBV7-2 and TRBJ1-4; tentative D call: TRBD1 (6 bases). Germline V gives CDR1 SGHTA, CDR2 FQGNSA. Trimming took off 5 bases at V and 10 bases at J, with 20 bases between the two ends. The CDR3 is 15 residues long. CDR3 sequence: CASSATQGGLGKLFF. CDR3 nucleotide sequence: TGTGCCAGCAGCGCTACACAGGGAGGTCTTGGAAAACTGTTTTTT. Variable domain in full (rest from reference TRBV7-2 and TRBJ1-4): GAGVSQSPSNKVTEKGKDVELRCDPISGHTALYWYRQSLGQGLEFLIYFQGNSAPDKSGLPSDRFSAERTGGSVSTLTIQRTQQEDSAVYLCASSATQGGLGKLFFGSGTQLSVL.

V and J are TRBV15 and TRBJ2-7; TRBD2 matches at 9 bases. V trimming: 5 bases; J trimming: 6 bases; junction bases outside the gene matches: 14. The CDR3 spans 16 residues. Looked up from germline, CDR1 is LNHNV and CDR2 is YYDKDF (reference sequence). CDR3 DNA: TGTGCCACCAGCGCGGTGACGGCGGGAGGGCCGTTCGAGCAGTACTTC. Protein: CATSAVTAGGPFEQYF.

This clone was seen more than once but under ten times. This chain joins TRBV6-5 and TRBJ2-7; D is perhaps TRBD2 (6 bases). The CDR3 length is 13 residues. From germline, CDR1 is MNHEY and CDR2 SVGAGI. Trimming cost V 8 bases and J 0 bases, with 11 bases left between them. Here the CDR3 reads CASSQRASYEQYF. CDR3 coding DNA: TGTGCCAGCTCCCAGCGGGCCTCCTACGAGCAGTACTTC.